The 10 T cell receptor beta chains listed next were all sequenced from one sample in a study of control samples from healthy donors and cancer patients. Libraries were prepared by immunoSEQ multiplex PCR; TCRdb keeps only in-frame clonotypes and omits some of them. This sample has about 410,000 clones; about nine tenths occur once, and the top ten carry 6% to 7%. The sample taken for sequencing was PBMCs. The receptors shown here come from a man in his forties with head and neck cancer.

The genes are TRBV15 and TRBJ2-7, with D perhaps being TRBD1 or TRBD2 (5 bases each). Germline values: CDR1 LNHNV, CDR2 YYDKDF (reference sequence). V shed 1 base and J shed 0 bases, with 10 bases lying between them. This CDR3 has 15 amino acids. In nucleotides, the CDR3 is TGTGCCACCAGCAGAGGAGGGGAGAGCTCCTACGAGCAGTACTTC. Its protein is CATSRGGESSYEQYF. The full variable domain, its missing parts supplied by reference TRBV15 and TRBJ2-7, is DAMVIQNPRYQVTQFGKPVTLSCSQTLNHNVMYWYQQKSSQAPKLLFHYYDKDFNNEADTPDNFQSRRPNTSFCFLDIRSPGLGDTAMYLCATSRGGESSYEQYFGPGTRLTVT.

This rearrangement joins TRBV30 to TRBJ1-4; no definite D call. The CDR3 is 12 residues long. V lost 5 bases and J lost 4, with 8 bases in between. The germline gives CDR1 GTSNPN, CDR2 SVGIG (reference sequence). The CDR3 nucleotides are TGTGCCTGGGGTGGTGGTAATGAAAAACTGTTTTTT. Translating it yields CAWGGGNEKLFF.

In regard to this clone: Other DNA variants within this sample encode the same CDR3. The rearrangement links TRBV12-3 or TRBV12-4 to TRBJ1-2, with unresolved D. The V gene lost 1 base and the J gene lost 4 bases, with 4 bases spanning the gap. CDR3 length: 12 residues. The CDR3 region is CASSLEGYGYTF. The CDR3 nucleotides are TGTGCCAGCAGTTTAGAGGGCTATGGCTACACCTTC.

The chain links TRBV27 to TRBJ1-5; D possibly corresponds to TRBD1 (6 bases). The germline CDR1 and CDR2 sequences are MNHEY and SMNVEV (reference sequence). Trimming cost V 5 bases and J 1 base, with 12 bases left between them. This CDR3 spans 15 amino acids. The CDR3 DNA follows: TGTGCCAGCAGTCCCGCCAGGGGAAGCAATCAGCCCCAGCATTTT. Translating gives CASSPARGSNQPQHF.

In its sample, this clone was seen once. The rearrangement links TRBV9 to TRBJ2-5; TRBD1 agrees at 7 bases. The germline V gene encodes CDR1 SGDLS and CDR2 YYNGEE. V shed 3 bases, J shed 2 bases, and the junction held 10 bases outside the gene matches. The CDR3 contains 16 residues. The CDR3 bases are TGTGCCAGCAGCGCCCTTTCCACAGGGGAACAAGAGACCCAGTACTTC. This codes for CASSALSTGEQETQYF.

The V and J genes are TRBV4-1 and TRBJ2-7, with a tentative D call TRBD2 (6 bases). This CDR3 has 17 residues. Germline CDR1 and CDR2: MGHRA and YSYEKL. The V end lost 1 base, the J end lost 5 bases, and 21 bases lay between the germline ends. This CDR3 is CASSQGRLGGFSHEQYF. In DNA, the CDR3 is TGCGCCAGCAGCCAAGGTCGTCTAGGAGGGTTTTCCCACGAGCAGTACTTC.

CDR3 in DNA: TGTGCCAGCAGCGCAGGTCCCCAGAGCAATCAGCCCCAGCATTTT. Its translation: CASSAGPQSNQPQHF. V gene TRBV6-5 combines with J gene TRBJ1-5; no clear D. The length of the CDR3 is 15 residues. V shed 6 bases and J shed 1 base, with 13 bases lying between them. The V gene's germline CDR1 is MNHEY and CDR2 SVGAGI.

This clone was detected only a few times. This rearrangement joins TRBV28 to TRBJ2-5, with D unresolved. Germline V lookup: CDR1 MDHEN, CDR2 SYDVKM. The CDR3 runs to 15 residues. V lost 4 bases and J 2 bases, leaving 14 bases between the germline ends. The CDR3 is CASSYPAVQQETQYF. CDR3 nucleotide sequence: TGTGCCAGCAGTTACCCCGCAGTCCAACAAGAGACCCAGTACTTC.

The J gene is TRBJ1-4, the V gene TRBV18; no reliable D call. The V and J ends lost 3 bases and 2 bases respectively, with 13 bases between them. This CDR3 region has 16 residues. Germline V gene sequence: CDR1 KGHSH, CDR2 LQKENI. This chain's CDR3 is CASSPTGTATNEKLFF. CDR3 nucleotides: TGTGCCAGCTCACCGACGGGAACTGCTACTAATGAAAAACTGTTTTTT.

This chain uses TRBV9 with TRBJ2-7; no definite D call. CDR1 SGDLS and CDR2 YYNGEE come from the germline V gene. V was trimmed by 3 bases and J by 3 bases, leaving 10 bases between them. The CDR3 contains 13 residues. CDR3 DNA: TGTGCCAGCAGCGCCCCTGGGAACTACGAGCAGTACTTC. This gives the protein CASSAPGNYEQYF.